The 4 T cell receptor beta chains reported below all come from one sample, sequenced in a study of preoperative IRX-2 immunotherapy in early breast cancer. Profiled with immunoSEQ multiplex PCR; TCRdb holds only in-frame clones, not every one. The sample includes approximately 30,000 clones, nearly 95% of them seen just once. Treatment noted: preoperative locoregional IRX-2 cytokine immunotherapy. This sample was obtained from a patient treated with IRX-2 immunotherapy. Receptor source: a human donor with breast cancer.

CDR3 in DNA: TGTGCCAGCAGTGCCGGGACAGGGGGCGCGGGTGAAAAACTGTTTTTT. The encoded protein is CASSAGTGGAGEKLFF. The chain recombines TRBV2 with TRBJ1-4, with 12 bases aligning to TRBD1. This CDR3 is built from 16 residues. The J segment lost 7 bases and the V segment lost 4 bases, leaving 7 bases of the junction unmatched. Per the germline V gene, CDR1 is SNHLY and CDR2 is FYNNEI.

The rearrangement joins TRBV20-1 to TRBJ2-3, with D hard to call. The CDR3 is made up of 11 amino acids. The V end was cut by 6 bases, the J end by 5 bases, with 9 bases between. CDR1 is DFQATT and CDR2 is SNEGSKA in the germline V gene (reference sequence). As DNA, the CDR3 is TGCAGTGCCCTGACTTTAGATACGCAGTATTTT. Translation: CSALTLDTQYF.

V gene TRBV7-2 combines with J gene TRBJ2-7; TRBD2 matches 8 bases. The CDR3 has 15 residues. Trimming cost V 3 bases and J 7 bases; bases outside gene matches: 11. Germline loops: CDR1 SGHTA, CDR2 FQGNSA. Here the CDR3 reads CASSFDVGRAREQYF. For the CDR3, the DNA is TGTGCCAGCAGCTTTGACGTCGGGAGGGCCCGGGAGCAGTACTTC.

The rearrangement links TRBV18 to TRBJ1-1; tentative D call: TRBD1 (6 bases). The germline V gene encodes CDR1 KGHSH and CDR2 LQKENI. The CDR3 consists of 13 residues. V was cut by 6 bases and J by 4 bases, with 12 bases left in between. The CDR3 DNA reads as TGTGCCAGCTCGGGGGGCCCGACCACTGAAGCTTTCTTT. Protein sequence: CASSGGPTTEAFF.